This T cell receptor (beta chain) was documented in a study of cytomegalovirus exposure and HLA in healthy donors listed by TCRdb under 2017. As for the study more broadly: In an earlier analysis of several hundred of the donors, less than 350 Gb of sequence data and 90 million to 120 million unique TCR beta sequences from roughly 200 million T cells were reported. The study profiled the T cell repertoires of 500 to 800 subjects by immunosequencing and related them to cytomegalovirus serostatus. A later analysis re-examined previously published TCR beta repertoires from more than 650 donors and added high-resolution HLA genotyping to investigate patterns of TCR occurrence. About 280 gigabases of sequencing data and 70 million to 100 million unique TCR sequences were included in an early release covering 550 to 800 HLA-typed donors. The study aimed to test whether cataloging public T cell receptors could reveal signatures of past pathogen exposure. HLA typing covered class I and class II loci at four-digit resolution. The study combined high-throughput TCR immunosequencing, statistical association of individual TCRs with disease status, and machine learning to predict cytomegalovirus infection status. Four or five DR-DQ haplotypes were handled as single units for association and clustering because linkage in the cohort was strong. In the later analysis, no new phenotypic data were used to find candidate immune exposures; instead, reliance was placed on TCR beta sequences and their occurrence across donors. In an earlier analysis of roughly 580 of the donors, high-throughput TCR beta sequencing was used to judge whether each TCR beta V gene segment behaved as functional or pseudogenic. Among approximately 370 genotyped donors of the cohort, an average of around 250,000 unique TCR beta nucleotide sequences was sequenced per donor, of which 15% to 20% were non-productive. Of the roughly 400 genotyped donors, approximately 81% were placed in the genetic ancestry cluster associated with self-reported Caucasian donors. All discovery cohort repertoires had been generated on a single sequencing platform. In a later genetic analysis, genome-wide SNP genotypes for about three fifths of the 666 donors were used, and that subset was treated as a discovery cohort. The number of donors typed differed by locus, with 629-630 for A, B, C, DRB1 and DQB1, about 500 for DQA1, some 570 for DPA1, and approximately 470 for DPB1. Alongside the repertoire data, information on donor age, sex, ethnicity and CMV serostatus was compiled. Along with the approximately 670-subject first cohort, a separate validation cohort of approximately 110 different subjects was used.

Libraries were prepared through the immunoSEQ multiplex PCR assay. For the multiplex PCR, a mixture combining 60 forward primers for TCR Vbeta segments and 13 reverse primers for TCR Jbeta segments was used. The CDR3 region of rearranged TCR beta genes was amplified from genomic DNA with a multiplex PCR assay. Amplified TCR beta libraries were sequenced as 87-base-pair reads on the Illumina HiSeq System. As for the original processing: A later analysis counted about 82 million unique TCR beta chains across the 500 to 850 repertoires, and 9 million to 14 million of these chains were shared by at least two donors. Raw reads were error-corrected and collapsed into unique sequences by a nearest-neighbor algorithm in which closely related sequences were merged to remove PCR and sequencing errors. CDR3 sequences were aligned to IMGT reference sequences to assign V, D and J gene segments. For a sequence to be retained, at least a six-nucleotide match to both a V gene segment and a J gene segment was required. Rearrangements were classified as productive when the CDR3 lacked stop codons and remained in frame with V and J, and all other rearrangements were classified as non-productive. Following IMGT convention, CDR3 was defined as the stretch from the second conserved V-encoded cysteine up to the conserved J-encoded phenylalanine. In an earlier analysis of around 540 of the donors, sequences lacking an unambiguous match to a single V gene segment were excluded. An earlier analysis of several hundred of the donors called V segments functional above 56.7% productive rearrangements and segregating when the between-donor standard deviation exceeded 5%. To diagnose cytomegalovirus status from the catalog of TCR beta chain sequences, a statistical classification framework was built. In a later analysis, TCR nucleotide sequences were compared against IMGT/GENE-DB human TR gene sequences so that V and J genes could be assigned. Using the TCRdist pipeline, a later analysis assigned CDR3 sequences along with most-parsimonious VDJ recombination scenarios. In a later analysis, each TCR beta chain was defined by its CDR3 amino acid sequence together with its V-gene family, and reads lacking a unique V-gene family were excluded. A later analysis removed several hundred highly shared, low-generation-probability nucleotide sequences to deal with suspected cross-contamination and a sequencing artifact. In a later analysis, a clonal expansion index was calculated for each public chain from normalized within-repertoire ranks of inferred template counts. In a later analysis, generation probabilities were computed using a VDJ recombination model fitted to out-of-frame rearrangements, and the results were checked against IGoR. Hypergeometric tests were used in a later analysis to score TCR-TCR, TCR-HLA and TCR-CMV co-occurrence, with a repertoire-size bias correction applied to the TCR pairs. To estimate false discovery rates, a later analysis permuted the HLA or CMV assignments 20 times. In a later analysis, co-occurring TCRs were grouped with DBSCAN, and TCRdist sequence similarity was added when clustering was performed within HLA-allele-positive subsets. Repertoires with fewer than 30,000 or more than 120,000 public chains were left out of co-occurrence clustering, as were five repertoires with anomalous nucleotide sharing. Entries here come from immuneACCESS through TCRdb and include only in-frame sequences with V and J called. Some clones fail to appear in such tables; in the studies checked, an unresolved V gene covers under half of the shortfall, and the cause of the remainder is unknown. V, J and clone size were drawn from that table, and D and trimming were deduced from the DNA. This sample is represented by roughly 150,000 clones; roughly 70% of them were singletons. Roughly 5.4% of the sample is in the top ten clones.

What the research found in general, with its limitations: A further reported finding was that TCR beta sequences accurately predicted the HLA-A and HLA-B alleles for most subjects in the first cohort. The study gave a list of 150 to 200 TCR beta chains associated with cytomegalovirus. The only immune exposure information available for the cohort was CMV serostatus. A group of highly shared sequence variants was considered likely to be a technical artifact of the sequencing pipeline. In vitro tests confirmed that three of the cytomegalovirus-associated TCR beta chains recognize cytomegalovirus antigens. In a later genetic analysis, fewer N-insertions in productive TCRs were reported among donors in an Asian-associated ancestry cluster than the roughly 710-donor mean. In this cohort, only TCR beta chains were sequenced, and detectable features were limited by the absence of alpha or paired-chain data. In both the original and validation cohorts, the classifier was reported to diagnose cytomegalovirus status with high specificity and sensitivity. Because counts were too low, 15 or so rarely observed V segments, including chromosome 9 orphons, were excluded from the earlier analysis of several hundred of the donors. According to the authors, the approach could potentially be generalized to other disease states and immunological phenotypes. A later genetic analysis associated a missense DCLRE1C variant with V-gene and J-gene trimming of TCR beta chains, and an independent cohort replicated the association. Correlated functional status among segregating V segments might be attributable to linkage disequilibrium, but an unknown experimental factor could not be ruled out. At a false discovery rate of 0.05, a later analysis linked 16,951 TCR beta sequences to specific HLA alleles. When HLA alleles, especially DR and DQ, strongly co-occurred, TCR associations were difficult to assign to individual alleles. In a later analysis, several top co-occurrence clusters were reported to appear linked to parvovirus B19, influenza, CMV and Epstein-Barr virus. Some IMGT-functional V segments, including TRBV6-2 and TRBV6-3, could not be distinguished by the 87-base-pair reads and were therefore excluded. Because HLA typing was unavailable for some donors at each locus, only the typed subset was used in association tests. Across donors, most TCR sequences were observed very rarely, whereas some public TCRs were present in many individuals. According to a later analysis, most CMV-associated TCR beta chains appeared to be HLA-restricted, and the HLA associations seemed to be driven largely by CMV exposure. In a later analysis, HLA-associated TCR beta chains were found to be more clonally expanded and to have lower generation probabilities than equally common non-associated chains. In an earlier analysis of approximately 600 of the donors, most TCR beta V segments were observed in productive rearrangements about 90% or about 30% of the time, broadly matching IMGT annotations. In a later analysis, the rate of TCR association differed among HLA loci, with DRB1 alleles having the most associated TCRs and HLA-C alleles having the fewest. The presence/absence analyses assumed that sequencing depth was roughly uniform across donors, and that assumption may not be true.

Worth noting for this clone: Its antigen is not yet known. Base qualities are not recorded, but no much larger clone differs from it by a single base.

Cut back by 2 bases and 6 bases, the V and J ends lie 17 bases apart. CDR1 and CDR2 are read off the germline V gene as SGHRS and YFSETQ. The CDR3 contains 15 residues, cysteine and phenylalanine counted. Here the CDR3 DNA is all that survives: 45 bases in frame from base 1. The cohort was made up of 650 to 700 healthy bone marrow donors. All cohort members were sampled while nominally healthy, although unrecorded immune exposures were likely present. The donor was CMV seropositive and was included in the group of around 300 seropositive cohort members. Every donor gave a peripheral blood sample, and the peripheral blood mononuclear cells from that sample were used for TCR beta sequencing. Genomic DNA extraction from the blood cell samples was performed with the Qiagen DNeasy Blood Extraction Kit.

The chain joins TRBV5-1 to TRBJ1-1, with no reliable assignment of the D segment. Sample: PBMCs. The TCR originated in a woman younger than 30 in good health and CMV-seropositive. CDR3 protein: CASSFVSGINAEAFF. The DNA sequence follows: TGCGCCAGCAGCTTCGTGAGCGGGATTAACGCTGAAGCTTTCTTT.